A single sample is the source of the 27 T cell receptor beta chains below, sequenced in a study of T cells after yellow fever vaccination. TCRdb reprocessed the 5' RACE reads via MiXCR and lists one record per CDR3 protein. The table has some 350,000 distinct CDR3 sequences, more than 5.5% seen once; the top ten hold 15%. The sample in question was PBMCs, obtained 5 days after the yellow fever booster vaccination. The receptor set was obtained from a man younger than 40 who received the YFV17D yellow fever vaccine.

The V and J genes are TRBV24-1 and TRBJ2-2, with TRBD2 matching 10 bases. Germline V CDR1 and CDR2: KGHDR, SFDVKD. Trimming took 2 bases from V and 6 from J; bases not matched to a gene: 8. The CDR3 contains 17 residues. CDR3 in amino acids: CATSDWSGTSEPGELFF. Here the CDR3 DNA reads TGTGCCACCAGTGATTGGTCCGGGACTAGCGAGCCCGGGGAGCTGTTTTTT.

At least ten counts were recorded for this clonotype. This rearrangement joins TRBV6-2 or TRBV6-3 to TRBJ1-5; the D is unclear. The CDR3 totals 13 residues. V gave up 3 bases and J gave up 4 bases, with 7 bases separating them. Germline V gene sequence: CDR1 MNHEY, CDR2 SVGEGT. CDR3 protein: CASSYGGNQPQHF. CDR3 sequence (DNA): TGTGCCAGCAGTTATGGAGGGAATCAGCCCCAGCATTTT.

This clonotype has a handful of counts. This sequence joins TRBV7-9 and TRBJ1-2; no reliable D call. CDR1 SEHNR and CDR2 FQNEAQ come from the germline V gene (reference sequence). V lost 2 bases to trimming and J lost 4 bases, with 17 bases between them. This CDR3 region has 16 residues. The CDR3 DNA reads as TGTGCCAGCAGCTTAAGGACGGCCCTTACCCCCTATGGCTACACCTTC. This translates into CASSLRTALTPYGYTF.

This chain uses TRBV7-2 with TRBJ2-7; 9 positions match TRBD1. V gave up 1 base and J gave up 3 bases; unmatched junction bases: 4. The CDR3 sequence is 15 residues long. Germline V gene lookup returns CDR1 SGHTA and CDR2 FQGNSA. The DNA for the CDR3 is TGTGCCAGCAGCTTAGTAGGGACAGGGCGCTACGAGCAGTACTTC. As protein: CASSLVGTGRYEQYF.

The sample holds a few counts of this clonotype. The chain has TRBV12-3 or TRBV12-4 and TRBJ2-4; possibly TRBD1 for D (6 bases). The CDR3 is 14 residues long. With 1 base removed from V and 7 bases from J, the gap between germline ends came to 11 bases. CDR3 bases: TGTGCCAGCAGTTTAGACAGGGTGAGCAACATTCAGTACTTC. Translated, it gives CASSLDRVSNIQYF.

The sample holds a few counts of this clonotype. The J gene is TRBJ2-5, the V gene TRBV12-3 or TRBV12-4, with no clear D. V lost 3 bases and J 2 bases, leaving 10 bases between the germline ends. The CDR3 covers 14 residues. CDR3 sequence (DNA): TGTGCCAGCAGTTTCTGGCTAACACAAGAGACCCAGTACTTC. This sequence encodes CASSFWLTQETQYF.

CDR3 nucleotides: TGCGCCAGCAGCCAAGACTGGTTAGCGGGAGGTGAGCAGTTCTTC. This encodes CASSQDWLAGGEQFF. The chain has TRBV4-3 and TRBJ2-1; TRBD2 matches 10 bases. V trimming: 0 bases; J trimming: 9 bases; junction bases outside the gene matches: 5. The CDR3 consists of 15 residues. Germline CDR1 is LGHNA and CDR2 is YSLEER.

The J gene is TRBJ2-6, the V gene TRBV24-1, with D uncertain. Germline loops: CDR1 KGHDR, CDR2 SFDVKD. The CDR3 has 16 amino acids. Trimming took 0 bases from V and 0 from J, leaving 5 bases between them. CDR3 in amino acids: CATSDLLDSGANVLTF. DNA for the CDR3: TGTGCCACCAGTGATTTGCTGGACTCTGGGGCCAACGTCCTGACTTTC.

This clonotype was seen many times. This chain links TRBV5-1 with TRBJ2-4; D assignment may be TRBD1 or TRBD2 (5 bases each). The V gene's germline CDR1 is SGHRS and CDR2 YFSETQ. V lost 0 bases, J lost 2 bases, and 6 bases lay in between. This CDR3 is built from 14 residues. The DNA for the CDR3 is TGCGCCAGCAGCTTGGGGGGGACCAAAAACATTCAGTACTTC. This encodes CASSLGGTKNIQYF.

This clonotype occurred a few times. This rearrangement joins TRBV15 to TRBJ1-2; no definite D call. Trimming stripped 5 bases from V and 5 bases from J, with 12 bases between. CDR1 is LNHNV, CDR2 YYDKDF, per germline (reference sequence). The CDR3 runs to 13 residues. CDR3 protein: CATSPRGVYGYTF. The DNA for the CDR3 is TGTGCCACCAGCCCCCGGGGTGTGTATGGCTACACCTTC. The full variable domain, in which reference TRBV15 and TRBJ1-2 provide the parts outside the CDR3, is DAMVIQNPRYQVTQFGKPVTLSCSQTLNHNVMYWYQQKSSQAPKLLFHYYDKDFNNEADTPDNFQSRRPNTSFCFLDIRSPGLGDTAMYLCATSPRGVYGYTFGSGTRLTVV.

Written as DNA, the CDR3 is TGTGCCAGCAGCTTGGGTCTCGGAGAGGGGCTAGAGACCCAGTACTTC. This translates into CASSLGLGEGLETQYF. This rearrangement joins TRBV5-4 to TRBJ2-5, with D possibly called TRBD1 or TRBD2 (5 bases each). This CDR3 has 16 residues. CDR1 and CDR2 from the germline V gene are SGHNT and YYREEE (reference sequence). The germline V and J ends were trimmed by 0 bases and 4 bases, with 16 bases remaining between them.

There are many counts of this clonotype. The chain is built from TRBV7-2 and TRBJ2-7; D is unclear. Germline V lookup: CDR1 SGHTA, CDR2 FQGNSA. CDR3 length: 11 amino acids. The V gene lost 1 base and the J gene lost 5 bases, with 3 bases spanning the gap. The CDR3 here is CASSLVDEQYF. The CDR3 DNA is TGTGCCAGCAGCTTAGTGGACGAGCAGTACTTC.

This clonotype was counted many times. The chain employs TRBV25-1 and TRBJ2-1; the match to TRBD2 covers 10 bases. Germline V CDR1 and CDR2: MGHDK, SYGVNS. Trimming removed 5 bases from V and 7 bases from J; junction bases left unmatched: 8. The CDR3 is made up of 15 amino acids. CDR3 in amino acids: CASSSLAGVGNEQFF. The CDR3 nucleotides are TGTGCCAGCAGTTCGCTAGCGGGAGTAGGAAATGAGCAGTTCTTC. Variable domain in full (rest from reference TRBV25-1 and TRBJ2-1): EADIYQTPRYLVIGTGKKITLECSQTMGHDKMYWYQQDPGMELHLIHYSYGVNSTEKGDLSSESTVSRIRTEHFPLTLESARPSHTSQYLCASSSLAGVGNEQFFGPGTRLTVL.

The V call is TRBV5-1, the J call TRBJ2-3; 13 bases align to TRBD2. Germline lookup yields CDR1 SGHRS and CDR2 YFSETQ. The CDR3 contains 17 residues. After removal of 0 bases from V and 6 bases from J, the junction contained 7 bases not matched to a gene. CDR3 bases: TGCGCCAGCAGCTTGGGAACTAGCGGGAGGGCCGAGGATACGCAGTATTTT. This codes for CASSLGTSGRAEDTQYF. The whole variable domain, filled in from reference TRBV5-1 and TRBJ2-3, reads KAGVTQTPRYLIKTRGQQVTLSCSPISGHRSVSWYQQTPGQGLQFLFEYFSETQRNKGNFPGRFSGRQFSNSRSEMNVSTLELGDSALYLCASSLGTSGRAEDTQYFGPGTRLTVL.

There are a few counts of this clonotype. V and J are TRBV27 and TRBJ2-1; D gene uncertain. Per the germline V gene, CDR1 is MNHEY and CDR2 is SMNVEV (reference sequence). The CDR3 spans 15 residues. V lost 3 bases to trimming and J lost 1 base, with 10 bases between them. CDR3 sequence reads: CASSFFDASYNEQFF. The CDR3 nucleotides are TGTGCCAGCAGTTTTTTCGACGCTTCCTACAATGAGCAGTTCTTC.

CDR3 protein: CSARGGPQAYEQYF. In DNA, the CDR3 is TGCAGTGCTAGGGGGGGTCCTCAAGCCTACGAGCAGTACTTC. This chain links TRBV20-1 with TRBJ2-7, with D possibly TRBD2 on 6 matching bases. Trimming took off 3 bases at V and 2 bases at J, with 14 bases between the two ends. Germline CDR1 DFQATT, CDR2 SNEGSKA (reference sequence). The length of the CDR3 is 14 residues.

Comments on this clonotype: No DNA is shown, since the ends of the CDR3 on it are uncertain; the CDR3 is the one TCRdb lists. V is TRBV5-6 and J is TRBJ2-5; the tabulated D call, TRBD1, remains unverified against the DNA. Termini included, the CDR3 measures 13 amino acids. The germline CDR1 and CDR2 sequences are SGHDT and YYEEEE. Here the CDR3 reads CASSFGPGGTQYF.

This clonotype was observed a few times. The V call is TRBV6-5, the J call TRBJ2-7; tentatively, D is TRBD1 or TRBD2 (5 bases each). Between the trimmed V and J ends, which lost 0 bases and 3 bases, there was a span of 18 bases. The germline CDR1 and CDR2 sequences are MNHEY and SVGAGI. The CDR3 runs to 17 residues. The CDR3 bases are TGTGCCAGCAGTTACTCAACCGGGACGCATACCCACTACGAGCAGTACTTC. Protein product: CASSYSTGTHTHYEQYF.

This clonotype occurred many times. The chain is built from TRBV15 and TRBJ1-5, with D unresolved. Trimming removed 0 bases at V and 1 base at J, with 7 bases between. This CDR3 region has 15 residues. The germline V gene encodes CDR1 LNHNV and CDR2 YYDKDF (reference sequence). The DNA of the CDR3 is TGTGCCACCAGCAGAGACCTCGGAAGCAATCAGCCCCAGCATTTT. This translates into CATSRDLGSNQPQHF. Complete variable domain (other parts from reference TRBV15 and TRBJ1-5): DAMVIQNPRYQVTQFGKPVTLSCSQTLNHNVMYWYQQKSSQAPKLLFHYYDKDFNNEADTPDNFQSRRPNTSFCFLDIRSPGLGDTAMYLCATSRDLGSNQPQHFGDGTRLSIL.

This clonotype was counted only a few times. The chain combines TRBV28 with TRBJ1-5; 9 bases line up with TRBD1. This CDR3 has 15 residues. The trim removed 7 bases at V and 5 bases at J, leaving 9 bases unmatched. The V gene's germline CDR1 is MDHEN and CDR2 SYDVKM. The CDR3 coding sequence is TGTGCCAGCAACCCGGGGGACAGGGAATATCAGCCCCAGCATTTT. Translating it yields CASNPGDREYQPQHF.

This clonotype occurred a few times. V usage is TRBV10-3 and J usage is TRBJ2-2, with D tentatively TRBD1 (6 bases). V dropped 0 bases and J dropped 6 bases, with 11 bases sitting between them. The CDR3 length is 15 residues. CDR1 ENHRY and CDR2 SYGVKD come from the germline V gene. This chain's CDR3 is CAISESTGQPGELFF. The CDR3 DNA reads as TGTGCCATCAGTGAGTCGACAGGACAACCCGGGGAGCTGTTTTTT.

This chain links TRBV7-9 with TRBJ2-2, with 11 bases that match TRBD2. The CDR3 sequence is 16 residues long. Germline CDR1 reads SEHNR; CDR2 reads FQNEAQ (reference sequence). J gave up 2 bases and V 5 bases, and 4 bases lay outside the gene matches. This chain's CDR3 is CASSATSGDNTGELFF. DNA for the CDR3: TGTGCCAGCAGCGCGACTAGCGGGGATAACACCGGGGAGCTGTTTTTT.

This clonotype was detected a few times. The chain couples TRBV5-1 to TRBJ2-7, with 7 bases lining up with TRBD2. With 2 bases clipped from V and 1 base from J, the junction kept 9 bases outside the gene matches. There are 16 residues in the CDR3. Germline CDR1 is SGHRS and CDR2 is YFSETQ. The CDR3 sequence: CASSLASASGSYEQYF. CDR3 nucleotides: TGCGCCAGCAGCTTAGCATCGGCTAGCGGATCCTACGAGCAGTACTTC.

The chain couples TRBV3-1 to TRBJ2-1, with a tentative D call TRBD1 (5 bases). Germline CDR1 LGHDT, CDR2 YNNKEL (reference sequence). The CDR3 consists of 13 residues. V was pared by 1 base and J by 7 bases, with 8 bases between. CDR3 DNA: TGTGCCAGCAGCCAAGGACAGTCTAATGAGCAGTTCTTC. Encoded protein: CASSQGQSNEQFF.

Only a few counts were recorded for this clonotype. The rearrangement links TRBV29-1 to TRBJ2-3; TRBD1 might be the D (7 bases). CDR1 is SQVTM and CDR2 is ANQGSEA in the germline V gene. The CDR3 is 14 amino acids. V shed 3 bases and J shed 10 bases, with 20 bases lying between them. The CDR3 region has the DNA TGCAGCGTTGAGTCCGGCAGGGGGGCAAACCCGCAGTATTTT. Amino acid sequence: CSVESGRGANPQYF.

The chain is built from TRBV7-2 and TRBJ2-7; tentatively, D is TRBD1 or TRBD2 (5 bases each). The V and J ends lost 3 bases and 6 bases respectively, with 15 bases between them. Looked up from germline, CDR1 is SGHTA and CDR2 is FQGNSA. CDR3 length: 14 amino acids. The CDR3, as DNA: TGTGCCAGCAGCTTTCGGGACCGGATCTCCGAGCAGTACTTC. Translated, it gives CASSFRDRISEQYF.

This clonotype was counted at least ten times. The V call is TRBV10-3, the J call TRBJ2-3; 7 nucleotides agree with TRBD1. The trim removed 7 bases at V and 2 bases at J, leaving 6 bases unmatched. Germline V lookup: CDR1 ENHRY, CDR2 SYGVKD. This CDR3 comprises 14 residues. The CDR3 loop is CAITRDSNTDTQYF. In DNA form, the CDR3 reads TGTGCCATCACCCGGGACAGCAACACAGATACGCAGTATTTT.